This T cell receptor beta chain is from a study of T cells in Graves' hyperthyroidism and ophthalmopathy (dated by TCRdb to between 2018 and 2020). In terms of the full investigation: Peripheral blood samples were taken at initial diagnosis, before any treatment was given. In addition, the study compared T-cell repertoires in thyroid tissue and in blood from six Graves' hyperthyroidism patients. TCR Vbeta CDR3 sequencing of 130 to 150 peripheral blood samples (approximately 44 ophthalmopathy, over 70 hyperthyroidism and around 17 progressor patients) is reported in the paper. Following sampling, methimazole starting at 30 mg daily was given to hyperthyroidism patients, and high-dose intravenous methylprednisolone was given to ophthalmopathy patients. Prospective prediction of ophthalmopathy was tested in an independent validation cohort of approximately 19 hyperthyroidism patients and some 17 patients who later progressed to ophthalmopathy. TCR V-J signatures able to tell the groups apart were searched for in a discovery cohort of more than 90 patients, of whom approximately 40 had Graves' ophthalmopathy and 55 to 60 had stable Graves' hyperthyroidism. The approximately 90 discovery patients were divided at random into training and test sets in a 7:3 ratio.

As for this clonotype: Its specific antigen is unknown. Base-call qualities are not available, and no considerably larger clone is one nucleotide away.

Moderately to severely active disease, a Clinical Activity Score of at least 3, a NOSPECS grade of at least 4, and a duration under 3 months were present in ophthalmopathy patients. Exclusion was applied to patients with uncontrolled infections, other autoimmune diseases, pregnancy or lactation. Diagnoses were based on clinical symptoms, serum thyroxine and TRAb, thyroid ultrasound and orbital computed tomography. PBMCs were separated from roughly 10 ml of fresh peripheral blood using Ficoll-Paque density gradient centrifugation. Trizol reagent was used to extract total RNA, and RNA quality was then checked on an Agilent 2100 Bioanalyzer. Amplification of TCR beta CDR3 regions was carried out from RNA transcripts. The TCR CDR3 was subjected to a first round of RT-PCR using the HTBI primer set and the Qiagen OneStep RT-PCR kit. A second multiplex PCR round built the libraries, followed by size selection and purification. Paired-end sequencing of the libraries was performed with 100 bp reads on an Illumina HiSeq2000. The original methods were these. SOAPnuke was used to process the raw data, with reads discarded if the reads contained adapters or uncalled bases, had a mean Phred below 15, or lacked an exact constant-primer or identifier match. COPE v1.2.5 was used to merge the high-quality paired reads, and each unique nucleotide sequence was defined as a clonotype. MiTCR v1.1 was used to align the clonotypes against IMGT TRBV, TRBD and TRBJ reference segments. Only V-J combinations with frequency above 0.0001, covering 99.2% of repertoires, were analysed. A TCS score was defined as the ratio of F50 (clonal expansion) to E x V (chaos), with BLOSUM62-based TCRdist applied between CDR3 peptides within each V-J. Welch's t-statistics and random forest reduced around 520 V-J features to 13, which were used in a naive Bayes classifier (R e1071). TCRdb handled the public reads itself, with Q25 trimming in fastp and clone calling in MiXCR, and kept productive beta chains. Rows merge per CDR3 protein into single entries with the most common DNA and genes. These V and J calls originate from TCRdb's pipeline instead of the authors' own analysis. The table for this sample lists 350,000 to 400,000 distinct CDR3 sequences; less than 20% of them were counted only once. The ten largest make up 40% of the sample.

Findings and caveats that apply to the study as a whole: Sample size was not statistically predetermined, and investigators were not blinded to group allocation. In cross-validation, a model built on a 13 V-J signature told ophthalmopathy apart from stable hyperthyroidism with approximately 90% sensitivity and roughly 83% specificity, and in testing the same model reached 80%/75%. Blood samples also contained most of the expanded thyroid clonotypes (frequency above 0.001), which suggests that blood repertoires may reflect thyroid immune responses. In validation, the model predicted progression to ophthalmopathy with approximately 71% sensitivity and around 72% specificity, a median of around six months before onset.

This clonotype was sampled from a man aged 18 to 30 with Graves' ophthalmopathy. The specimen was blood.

CDR3 region: CAISDSWTGPIYGYTF. At the DNA level, the sequence is TGTGCCATCAGTGACTCCTGGACAGGGCCAATCTATGGCTACACCTTC. Here the chain combines TRBV10-3 and TRBJ1-2; 8 central bases correspond to TRBD1. The germline V gene supplies CDR1 ENHRY and CDR2 SYGVKD. Trimming removed 3 bases from V and 4 bases from J; the gene matches leave 10 bases unexplained. Including the terminal cysteine and phenylalanine, the CDR3 comprises 16 residues. Only CDR3 DNA remains: 48 bases, in frame from the first base.